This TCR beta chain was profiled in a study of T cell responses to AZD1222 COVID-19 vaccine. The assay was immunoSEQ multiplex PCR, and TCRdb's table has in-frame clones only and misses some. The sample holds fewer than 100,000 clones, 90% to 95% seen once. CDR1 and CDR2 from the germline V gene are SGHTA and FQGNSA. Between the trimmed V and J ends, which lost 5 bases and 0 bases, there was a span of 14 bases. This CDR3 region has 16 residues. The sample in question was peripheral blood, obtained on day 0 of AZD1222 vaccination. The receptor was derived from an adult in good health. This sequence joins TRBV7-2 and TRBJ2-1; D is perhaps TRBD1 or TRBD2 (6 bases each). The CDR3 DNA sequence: TGTGCCAGCAGCCTCGAGGGGGGCCGCTCCTACAATGAGCAGTTCTTC. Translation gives CASSLEGGRSYNEQFF. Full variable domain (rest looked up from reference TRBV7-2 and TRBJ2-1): GAGVSQSPSNKVTEKGKDVELRCDPISGHTALYWYRQSLGQGLEFLIYFQGNSAPDKSGLPSDRFSAERTGGSVSTLTIQRTQQEDSAVYLCASSLEGGRSYNEQFFGPGTRLTVL.